Following are 22 T cell receptor beta chains from one sample sequenced in a study of cytomegalovirus exposure and HLA in healthy donors. Researchers ran the PCR with 60 Vbeta and 13 Jbeta primers. Only in-frame clones appear in the TCRdb table, and some are missing; sequencing was by immunoSEQ multiplex PCR. The sample consists of under 200,000 clones, less than 80% of them appearing once. Sequencing was done on a sample of PBMCs. All receptors derive from a man aged 40-55 years in good health and CMV-seronegative.

V is TRBV29-1 and J is TRBJ2-3, with D possibly matching TRBD1 (6 bases). CDR1 and CDR2 (germline): SQVTM, ANQGSEA. The length of the CDR3 is 15 residues. V was trimmed by 7 bases and J by 1 base, leaving 18 bases between them. Written as DNA, the CDR3 is TGCAGCGCACAGAGGGATCCAGGGGGCACAGATACGCAGTATTTT. This translates into CSAQRDPGGTDTQYF.

The chain couples TRBV7-3 to TRBJ2-5; 7 positions match TRBD2. The J call may not be correct, given that the DNA end is closer to TRBJ2-7. Germline V lookup: CDR1 SGHTA, CDR2 FQGTGA. CDR3 length equals 14 residues. The CDR3 spells CASSSLAGPYEQYF. DNA of the CDR3: TGTGCCAGCAGCTCCTTAGCGGGCCCCTACGAGCAGTACTTC.

This clone was seen a handful of times. This rearrangement joins TRBV11-3 to TRBJ2-3; a weak D match, TRBD1 (5 bases). CDR3 size: 14 residues. V was pared by 3 bases and J by 6 bases, with 13 bases between. Germline-derived CDR1 and CDR2 are SGHNT and YENEEA. CDR3 sequence reads: CASSFGRGSDTQYF. The CDR3 nucleotides are TGTGCCAGCAGCTTTGGAAGGGGATCGGATACGCAGTATTTT. Full variable domain (missing parts from reference TRBV11-3 and TRBJ2-3): EAGVVQSPRYKIIEKKQPVAFWCNPISGHNTLYWYLQNLGQGPELLIRYENEEAVDDSQLPKDRFSAERLKGVDSTLKIQPAELGDSAVYLCASSFGRGSDTQYFGPGTRLTVL.

The rearrangement links TRBV5-1 to TRBJ1-3; D gene unclear. Germline CDR1 is SGHRS and CDR2 is YFSETQ. The CDR3 sequence is 11 residues long. V was shortened by 5 bases and J by 6 bases, with 6 bases between the two germline ends. The CDR3 region has the DNA TGCGCCAGCAGGGAGGCAAACACCATATATTTT. This codes for CASREANTIYF.

The chain joins TRBV6-5 to TRBJ2-2; TRBD1 matches at 9 bases. CDR3 length: 14 amino acids. CDR1 is MNHEY and CDR2 is SVGAGI in the germline V gene. The V and J ends lost 7 bases and 5 bases, in that order; junction bases with no gene match: 5. CDR3 in DNA: TGTGCCAGCACCCCGACAGGGGGTACCGGGGAGCTGTTTTTT. This translates into CASTPTGGTGELFF.

This chain joins TRBV6-5 and TRBJ1-2; D is perhaps TRBD1 (6 bases). This CDR3 region has 13 residues. V lost 11 bases and J lost 3, with 16 bases in between. Per germline, CDR1 MNHEY and CDR2 SVGAGI. The CDR3 reads CAAEDSADYGYTF. CDR3 in DNA: TGTGCCGCGGAGGACAGCGCCGACTATGGCTACACCTTC.

The V call is TRBV6-1, the J call TRBJ1-4; the D gene is possibly TRBD1 (6 bases). This CDR3 region has 15 residues. Deletions cut 10 bases from V and 6 bases from J, with 21 bases between. CDR1 MNHNS and CDR2 SASEGT come from the germline V gene. For the CDR3, the DNA is TGTGCCATCCTCCCGGACAGTCTGGGGGATGAAAAACTGTTTTTT. Residues: CAILPDSLGDEKLFF.

In this sample, this clone turned up a few times. This chain joins TRBV6-6 and TRBJ2-3; no definite D call. There are 13 residues in the CDR3. Looked up from germline, CDR1 is MNHNY and CDR2 is SVGAGI (reference sequence). Between the trimmed V and J ends, which lost 4 bases and 2 bases, there was a span of 7 bases. The CDR3 nucleotides are TGTGCCAGCAGTTCATACTTCACAGATACGCAGTATTTT. Amino acids: CASSSYFTDTQYF.

Remarks on this clone: This specimen includes other DNA sequences encoding the same CDR3. The V and J genes are TRBV19 and TRBJ1-1; D gene ambiguous. There are 14 residues in the CDR3. Per the germline V gene, CDR1 is LNHDA and CDR2 is SQIVND (reference sequence). Trimming pared 1 base from V and 0 bases from J, leaving 6 bases between. CDR3 region: CASSIGQMNTEAFF. In DNA, the CDR3 is TGTGCCAGTAGTATAGGTCAGATGAACACTGAAGCTTTCTTT.

The chain joins TRBV4-1 to TRBJ2-5, with 13 bases aligning to TRBD2. Germline values: CDR1 MGHRA, CDR2 YSYEKL. J was trimmed by 5 bases and V by 3 bases; bases with no gene match: 12. The CDR3 length is 18 residues. Here the CDR3 DNA reads TGCGCCAGCAGCCACGAAACTGAGACTAGCGGGAGGCGGGAGACCCAGTACTTC. This codes for CASSHETETSGRRETQYF.

This chain uses TRBV30 with TRBJ1-5; 7 bases line up with TRBD1. The CDR3 length is 14 residues. Germline V gene lookup returns CDR1 GTSNPN and CDR2 SVGIG (reference sequence). V lost 5 bases and J lost 0; bases outside the gene matches: 4. The CDR3 coding sequence is TGTGCCTGGTCCGGGACAGCTAGCAATCAGCCCCAGCATTTT. Its protein is CAWSGTASNQPQHF.

This chain connects TRBV15 to TRBJ2-2; D not resolved. V lost 0 bases and J lost 0, with 11 bases in between. Germline lookup yields CDR1 LNHNV and CDR2 YYDKDF (reference sequence). The CDR3 contains 17 residues. CDR3 sequence reads: CATSRDRLQTNTGELFF. CDR3 DNA: TGTGCCACCAGCAGAGATCGTCTACAGACGAACACCGGGGAGCTGTTTTTT.

The genes are TRBV16 and TRBJ1-2, with a possible D match to TRBD1 (5 bases). The CDR3 covers 13 residues. Germline V lookup: CDR1 KGHSY, CDR2 FQNENV. The V gene lost 1 base and the J gene lost 7 bases, with 10 bases spanning the gap. In DNA, the CDR3 is TGTGCCAGCAGCCAATTCGGGGGAGGTGGCTACACCTTC. This sequence encodes CASSQFGGGGYTF. The whole variable domain, filled in from reference TRBV16 and TRBJ1-2, reads GEEVAQTPKHLVRGEGQKAKLYCAPIKGHSYVFWYQQVLKNEFKFLISFQNENVFDETGMPKERFSAKCLPNSPCSLEIQATKLEDSAVYFCASSQFGGGGYTFGSGTRLTVV.

The CDR3 protein is CATKIRTSGGGNSGELFF. CDR3 nucleotides: TGTGCCACCAAGATACGGACTAGCGGGGGGGGAAATTCCGGGGAGCTGTTTTTT. The chain recombines TRBV27 with TRBJ2-2; 15 bases line up with TRBD2. The CDR3 is 18 amino acids. V lost 10 bases and J lost 6; bases outside the gene matches: 15. CDR1 and CDR2 from the germline V gene are MNHEY and SMNVEV (reference sequence).

The V call is TRBV29-1, the J call TRBJ2-7; 12 nucleotides match TRBD2. The CDR3 loop spans 13 amino acids. V lost 6 bases, J lost 1 base, and 1 base stayed unmatched. CDR1 is SQVTM, CDR2 ANQGSEA, per germline. CDR3 region: CSVTSGGSYEQYF. CDR3 bases: TGCAGCGTGACTAGCGGGGGATCCTACGAGCAGTACTTC.

The chain uses TRBV7-6 and TRBJ2-2, with 10 bases identical to TRBD2. Germline V gene sequence: CDR1 SGHVS, CDR2 FNYEAQ. The CDR3 covers 16 residues. The V segment lost 4 bases and the J segment 1 base; nucleotides outside the gene matches: 3. CDR3 loop: CASSSQRGGNTGELFF. Written as DNA, the CDR3 is TGTGCCAGCAGCTCCCAGCGGGGGGGGAACACCGGGGAGCTGTTTTTT. Looking up the rest from reference TRBV7-6 and TRBJ2-2 gives the full variable domain: GAGVSQSPRYKVTKRGQDVALRCDPISGHVSLYWYRQALGQGPEFLTYFNYEAQQDKSGLPNDRFSAERPEGSISTLTIQRTEQRDSAMYRCASSSQRGGNTGELFFGEGSRLTVL.

The rearrangement uses TRBV19 and TRBJ2-5; TRBD1 agrees at 7 bases. The CDR3 length is 13 residues. J was trimmed by 2 bases and V by 6 bases; bases with no gene match: 3. Per germline, CDR1 LNHDA and CDR2 SQIVND (reference sequence). CDR3: CASSRGQQETQYF. CDR3 nucleotide sequence: TGTGCCAGTAGCCGGGGACAGCAAGAGACCCAGTACTTC.

This clone was seen just once. The rearrangement uses TRBV6-1 and TRBJ1-6; 8 positions match TRBD1. The CDR3 extends over 15 amino acids. The germline V gene has CDR1 MNHNS and CDR2 SASEGT. The V segment lost 6 bases and the J segment 5 bases; nucleotides outside the gene matches: 6. CDR3 sequence: CASRRQGSDNSPLHF. In DNA, the CDR3 is TGTGCCAGCAGGAGACAGGGGTCCGATAATTCACCCCTCCACTTT.

V usage is TRBV4-2 and J usage is TRBJ2-7, with D possibly being TRBD1 (5 bases). V was pared by 0 bases and J by 3 bases, with 15 bases between. The length of the CDR3 is 16 residues. Germline CDR1 reads LGHNA; CDR2 reads YNFKEQ. The CDR3 DNA sequence: TGTGCCAGCAGCCAAGATACATCCCAGGGCGGCTACGAGCAGTACTTC. It specifies CASSQDTSQGGYEQYF.

This chain links TRBV19 with TRBJ2-5; the D is unclear. The CDR3 is 13 residues long. Per the germline V gene, CDR1 is LNHDA and CDR2 is SQIVND (reference sequence). Deletions cut 3 bases from V and 0 bases from J, with 5 bases between. The CDR3 loop reads CASSIYHQETQYF. The CDR3 bases are TGTGCCAGTAGTATCTACCACCAAGAGACCCAGTACTTC. The whole variable domain, remainder taken from reference TRBV19 and TRBJ2-5, is DGGITQSPKYLFRKEGQNVTLSCEQNLNHDAMYWYRQDPGQGLRLIYYSQIVNDFQKGDIAEGYSVSREKKESFPLTVTSAQKNPTAFYLCASSIYHQETQYFGPGTRLLVL.

The chain carries TRBV7-9 and TRBJ2-6; D may be TRBD1 (6 bases). Trimming removed 6 bases from V and 3 bases from J, with 15 bases in between. CDR1 is SEHNR, CDR2 FQNEAQ, per germline (reference sequence). The CDR3 consists of 16 residues. The CDR3 bases are TGTGCCAGCAGTAGGACAGCGTCGTTTGGGGCCAACGTCCTGACTTTC. Protein product: CASSRTASFGANVLTF.

The chain combines TRBV11-2 with TRBJ1-6; D uncertain. CDR3 length: 15 amino acids. Germline CDR1 and CDR2: SGHAT and FQNNGV. Trimming took off 5 bases at V and 9 bases at J, with 17 bases between the two ends. CDR3 DNA: TGTGCCAGCAGCCCCCGGGAAAATAGAGGTTCACCCCTCCACTTT. Translated: CASSPRENRGSPLHF.